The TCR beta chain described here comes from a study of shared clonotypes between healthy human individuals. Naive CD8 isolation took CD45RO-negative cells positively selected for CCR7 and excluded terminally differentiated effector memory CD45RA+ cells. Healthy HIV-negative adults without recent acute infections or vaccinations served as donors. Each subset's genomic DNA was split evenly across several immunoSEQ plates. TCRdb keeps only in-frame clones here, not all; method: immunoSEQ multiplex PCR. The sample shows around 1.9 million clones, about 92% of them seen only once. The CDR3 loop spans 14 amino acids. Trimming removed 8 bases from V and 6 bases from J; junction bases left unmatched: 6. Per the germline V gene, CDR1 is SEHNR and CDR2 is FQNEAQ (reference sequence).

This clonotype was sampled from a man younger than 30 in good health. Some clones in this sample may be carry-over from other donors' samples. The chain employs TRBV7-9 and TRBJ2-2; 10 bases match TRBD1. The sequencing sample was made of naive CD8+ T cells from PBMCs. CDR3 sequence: CASRQGAPPGELFF. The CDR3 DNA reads TGTGCCAGCCGACAGGGGGCTCCCCCCGGGGAGCTGTTTTTT.